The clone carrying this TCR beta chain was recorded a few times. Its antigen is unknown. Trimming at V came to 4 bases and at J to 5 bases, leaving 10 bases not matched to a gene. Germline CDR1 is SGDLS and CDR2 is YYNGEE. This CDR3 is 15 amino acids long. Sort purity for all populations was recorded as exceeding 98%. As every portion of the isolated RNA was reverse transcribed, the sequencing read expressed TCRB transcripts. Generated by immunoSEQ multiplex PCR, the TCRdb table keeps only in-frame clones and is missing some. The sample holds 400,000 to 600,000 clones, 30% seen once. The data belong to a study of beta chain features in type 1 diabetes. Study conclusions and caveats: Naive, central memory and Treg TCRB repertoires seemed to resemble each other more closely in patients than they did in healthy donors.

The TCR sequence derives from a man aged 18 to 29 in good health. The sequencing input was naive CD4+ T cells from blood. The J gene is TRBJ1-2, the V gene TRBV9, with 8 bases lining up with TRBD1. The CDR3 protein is CASSIHPGQAYGYTF. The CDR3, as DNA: TGTGCCAGCAGCATTCATCCGGGACAGGCTTATGGCTACACCTTC.